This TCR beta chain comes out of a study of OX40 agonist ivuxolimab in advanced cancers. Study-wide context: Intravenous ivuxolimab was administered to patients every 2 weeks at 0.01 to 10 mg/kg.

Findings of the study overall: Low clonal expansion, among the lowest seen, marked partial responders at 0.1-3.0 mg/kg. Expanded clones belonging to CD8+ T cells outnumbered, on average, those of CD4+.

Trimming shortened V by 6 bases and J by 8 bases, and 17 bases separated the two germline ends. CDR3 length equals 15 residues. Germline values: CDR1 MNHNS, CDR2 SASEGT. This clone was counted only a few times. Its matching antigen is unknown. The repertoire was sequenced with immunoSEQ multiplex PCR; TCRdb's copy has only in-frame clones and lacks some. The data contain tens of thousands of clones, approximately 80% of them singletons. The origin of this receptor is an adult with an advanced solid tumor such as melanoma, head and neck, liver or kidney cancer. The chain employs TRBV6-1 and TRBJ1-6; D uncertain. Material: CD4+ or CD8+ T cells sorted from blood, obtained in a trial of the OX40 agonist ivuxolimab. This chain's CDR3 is CASSLLRQDYSPLHF. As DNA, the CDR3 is TGTGCCAGCAGCCTCCTCAGACAAGACTATTCACCCCTCCACTTT.